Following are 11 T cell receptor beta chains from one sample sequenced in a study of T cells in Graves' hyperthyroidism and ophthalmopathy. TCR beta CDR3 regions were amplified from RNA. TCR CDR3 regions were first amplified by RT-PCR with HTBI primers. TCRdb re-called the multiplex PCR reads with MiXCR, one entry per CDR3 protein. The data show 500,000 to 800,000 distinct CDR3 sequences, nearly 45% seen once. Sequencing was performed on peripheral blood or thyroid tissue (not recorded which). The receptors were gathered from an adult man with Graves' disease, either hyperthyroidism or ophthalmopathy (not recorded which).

As DNA, the CDR3 is TGTGCCAGCAGTGAAGGAGGAGGACAGGGAGTATCACTGTTTTTT. Amino acid sequence: CASSEGGGQGVSLFF. The chain has TRBV2 and TRBJ1-4, with 8 bases matching TRBD1. CDR1 and CDR2 from the germline V gene are SNHLY and FYNNEI. The CDR3 has 15 amino acids. The V gene end was trimmed by 1 base and the J gene end by 13 bases; junction bases not matched to a gene: 11.

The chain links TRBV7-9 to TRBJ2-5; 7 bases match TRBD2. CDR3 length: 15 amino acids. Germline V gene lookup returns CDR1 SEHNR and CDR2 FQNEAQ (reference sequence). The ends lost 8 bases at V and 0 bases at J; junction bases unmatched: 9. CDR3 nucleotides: TGTGCCAGCTCACGGAGCGGGGACTACCAAGAGACCCAGTACTTC. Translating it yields CASSRSGDYQETQYF.

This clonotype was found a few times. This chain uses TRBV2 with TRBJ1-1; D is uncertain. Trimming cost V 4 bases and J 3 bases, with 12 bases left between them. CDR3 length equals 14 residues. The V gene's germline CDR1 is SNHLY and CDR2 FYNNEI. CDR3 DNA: TGTGCCAGCAGTGGGAATGGGTTTGACACTGAAGCTTTCTTT. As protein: CASSGNGFDTEAFF.

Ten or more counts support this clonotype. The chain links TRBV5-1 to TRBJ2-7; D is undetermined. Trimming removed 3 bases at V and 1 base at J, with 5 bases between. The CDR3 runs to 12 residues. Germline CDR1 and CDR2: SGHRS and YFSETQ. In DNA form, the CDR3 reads TGCGCCAGCAGCTCGACTTCCTACGAGCAGTACTTC. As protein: CASSSTSYEQYF.

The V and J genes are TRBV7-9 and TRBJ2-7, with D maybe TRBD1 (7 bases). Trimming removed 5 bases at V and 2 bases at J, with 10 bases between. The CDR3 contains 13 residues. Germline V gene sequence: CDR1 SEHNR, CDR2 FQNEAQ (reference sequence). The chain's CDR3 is CASSRRGAYEQYF. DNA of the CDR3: TGTGCCAGCAGCCGCAGGGGGGCCTACGAGCAGTACTTC.

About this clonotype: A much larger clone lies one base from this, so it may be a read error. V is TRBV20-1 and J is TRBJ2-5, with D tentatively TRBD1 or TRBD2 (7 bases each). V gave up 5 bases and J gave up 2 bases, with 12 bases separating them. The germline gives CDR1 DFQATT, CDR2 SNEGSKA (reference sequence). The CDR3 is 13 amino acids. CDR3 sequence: CSAGGDRQETQYF. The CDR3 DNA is TGCAGTGCTGGGGGGGACAGACAAGAGACCCAGTACTTC.

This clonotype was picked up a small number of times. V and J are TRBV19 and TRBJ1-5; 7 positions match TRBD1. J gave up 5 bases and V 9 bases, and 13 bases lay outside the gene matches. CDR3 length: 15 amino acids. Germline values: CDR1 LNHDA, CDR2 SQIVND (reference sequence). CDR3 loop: CASRTRDSHYQPQHF. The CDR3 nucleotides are TGTGCCAGCAGAACCCGGGACAGCCATTATCAGCCCCAGCATTTT.

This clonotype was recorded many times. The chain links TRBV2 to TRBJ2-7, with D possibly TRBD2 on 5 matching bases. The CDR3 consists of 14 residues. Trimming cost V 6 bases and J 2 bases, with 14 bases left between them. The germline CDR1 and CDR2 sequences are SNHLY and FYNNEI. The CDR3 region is CASRRSGSAYEQYF. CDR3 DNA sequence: TGTGCCAGCAGGCGTTCGGGAAGCGCCTACGAGCAGTACTTC.

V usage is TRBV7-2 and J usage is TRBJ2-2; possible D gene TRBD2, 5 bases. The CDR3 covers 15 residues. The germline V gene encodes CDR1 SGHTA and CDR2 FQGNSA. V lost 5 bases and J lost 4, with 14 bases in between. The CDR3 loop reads CASSHLWRATGELFF. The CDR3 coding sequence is TGTGCCAGCAGCCACCTCTGGCGGGCCACCGGGGAGCTGTTTTTT.

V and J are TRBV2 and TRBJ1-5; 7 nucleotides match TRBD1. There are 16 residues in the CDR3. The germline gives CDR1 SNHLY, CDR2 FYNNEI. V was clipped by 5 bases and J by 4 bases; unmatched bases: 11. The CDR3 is CASSYSFGQVNQPQHF. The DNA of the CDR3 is TGTGCCAGCAGTTACTCTTTCGGACAGGTTAATCAGCCCCAGCATTTT.

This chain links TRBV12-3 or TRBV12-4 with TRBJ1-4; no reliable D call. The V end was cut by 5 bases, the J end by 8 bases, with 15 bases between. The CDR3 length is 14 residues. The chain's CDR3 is CASSLGPQREKLFF. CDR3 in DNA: TGTGCCAGCAGTCTCGGGCCCCAGAGGGAAAAACTGTTTTTT.